The 26 T cell receptor beta chains below were found in one sample sequenced in a study of immune evolution from preneoplasia to lung adenocarcinoma. Sequencing was performed with immunoSEQ multiplex PCR; in TCRdb, only in-frame clones are kept and a portion is missing. The sample lists around 4,600 clones, 65% to 75% occurring once. Material: FFPE adjacent normal lung tissue. All receptors come from a person aged 55-79 years with lung adenocarcinoma.

The chain couples TRBV30 to TRBJ2-2; 9 bases line up with TRBD2. The CDR3 length is 14 residues. V lost 3 bases, J lost 7 bases, and 6 bases stayed unmatched. Per the germline V gene, CDR1 is GTSNPN and CDR2 is SVGIG (reference sequence). CDR3: CAWRLAGAVGELFF. For the CDR3, the DNA is TGTGCCTGGAGATTAGCGGGAGCTGTCGGGGAGCTGTTTTTT.

This chain links TRBV2 with TRBJ2-5; D is possibly TRBD2 (6 bases). Germline V gene data show CDR1 as SNHLY and CDR2 as FYNNEI. With 6 bases removed from V and 2 bases from J, the gap between germline ends came to 13 bases. The CDR3 contains 14 residues. The CDR3, as DNA: TGTGCCAGCAGGCTTCCGGGACTGCAAGAGACCCAGTACTTC. Its translation is CASRLPGLQETQYF. Full variable domain (outside the CDR3, taken from reference TRBV2 and TRBJ2-5): EPEVTQTPSHQVTQMGQEVILRCVPISNHLYFYWYRQILGQKVEFLVSFYNNEISEKSEIFDDQFSVERPDGSNFTLKIRSTKLEDSAMYFCASRLPGLQETQYFGPGTRLLVL.

V gene TRBV6-1 combines with J gene TRBJ2-5; 12 nucleotides align to TRBD2. Germline V lookup: CDR1 MNHNS, CDR2 SASEGT. Unmatched junction bases numbered 6, after V lost 0 bases and J lost 4 bases. CDR3 length: 17 residues. The CDR3 nucleotides are TGTGCCAGCAGTGAAGCAGCACTAGCGGGAGGAGGAGAGACCCAGTACTTC. Translating it yields CASSEAALAGGGETQYF.

This clone was counted a few times. The chain couples TRBV11-3 to TRBJ2-2; 9 nucleotides agree with TRBD1. This CDR3 is 12 amino acids long. Germline V lookup: CDR1 SGHNT, CDR2 YENEEA. V shed 5 bases, J shed 13 bases, and the junction held 5 bases outside the gene matches. The CDR3 region is CASSRPGQGLFF. Here the CDR3 DNA reads TGTGCCAGCAGCCGACCGGGACAGGGGCTGTTTTTT.

V and J are TRBV27 and TRBJ2-6, with a weak D call TRBD1 (6 bases). With 5 bases removed from V and 3 bases from J, the gap between germline ends came to 14 bases. The CDR3 contains 16 residues. Germline CDR1 reads MNHEY; CDR2 reads SMNVEV (reference sequence). The CDR3 bases are TGTGCCAGCAGTGGTTATACAGGGCGTGGGGCCAACGTCCTGACTTTC. This encodes CASSGYTGRGANVLTF.

The V and J genes are TRBV6-1 and TRBJ2-3; D possibly corresponds to TRBD1 (5 bases). The CDR3 totals 15 residues. Germline V gene sequence: CDR1 MNHNS, CDR2 SASEGT. V lost 5 bases and J 0 bases, leaving 12 bases between the germline ends. CDR3 sequence reads: CASSPQGTSTDTQYF. For the CDR3, the DNA is TGTGCCAGCAGTCCCCAGGGAACTAGCACAGATACGCAGTATTTT.

Written as DNA, the CDR3 is TGCGCCAGCAGCCGATTAATAAGACAGGACGAAGGTGAGCCCCAGCATTTT. Translating gives CASSRLIRQDEGEPQHF. The chain couples TRBV5-1 to TRBJ1-5, with D possibly being TRBD1 (6 bases). Germline assignment: CDR1 SGHRS and CDR2 YFSETQ. Trimming shortened V by 4 bases and J by 8 bases, and 25 bases separated the two germline ends. There are 17 residues in the CDR3. The full variable domain, completed using reference TRBV5-1 and TRBJ1-5, is KAGVTQTPRYLIKTRGQQVTLSCSPISGHRSVSWYQQTPGQGLQFLFEYFSETQRNKGNFPGRFSGRQFSNSRSEMNVSTLELGDSALYLCASSRLIRQDEGEPQHFGDGTRLSIL.

The rearrangement joins TRBV6-5 to TRBJ2-7; tentatively, D is TRBD1 or TRBD2 (6 bases each). This CDR3 has 15 amino acids. Per germline, CDR1 MNHEY and CDR2 SVGAGI. V lost 6 bases and J lost 7, with 22 bases in between. Here the CDR3 reads CASRDQTGGSREQYF. Written as DNA, the CDR3 is TGTGCCAGCAGGGACCAGACAGGAGGGTCGCGTGAGCAGTACTTC.

This chain connects TRBV7-6 to TRBJ1-1, with D unclear. CDR3 size: 14 residues. V lost 0 bases to trimming and J lost 5 bases, with 10 bases between them. Per germline, CDR1 SGHVS and CDR2 FNYEAQ. The CDR3 is CASSLAWTDTEAFF. The DNA for the CDR3 is TGTGCCAGCAGCTTAGCCTGGACCGATACTGAAGCTTTCTTT.

The chain links TRBV6-5 to TRBJ1-1; D not resolved. Per the germline V gene, CDR1 is MNHEY and CDR2 is SVGAGI. CDR3 size: 15 residues. V shed 2 bases and J shed 0 bases, with 10 bases lying between them. The CDR3 loop is CASSYGQSLNTEAFF. DNA of the CDR3: TGTGCCAGCAGTTACGGGCAGTCCTTGAACACTGAAGCTTTCTTT.

The chain employs TRBV6-4 and TRBJ1-1; D perhaps matches TRBD1 (5 bases). Germline V gene sequence: CDR1 MRHNA, CDR2 SNTAGT. This CDR3 is built from 18 residues. The V and J ends lost 1 base and 1 base respectively, with 19 bases between them. In nucleotides, the CDR3 is TGTGCCAGCAGTGACTTCCGGGACCCCCAAGGCGGGAACACTGAAGCTTTCTTT. This codes for CASSDFRDPQGGNTEAFF.

The chain carries TRBV5-1 and TRBJ2-7; D may be TRBD2 (6 bases). The CDR3 is made up of 15 amino acids. V was trimmed by 5 bases and J by 4 bases, leaving 19 bases between them. The germline CDR1 and CDR2 sequences are SGHRS and YFSETQ. The CDR3 nucleotides are TGCGCCAGCAGGGTCTTCTGGCGGGAAGGGTACGAGCAGTACTTC. Translation gives CASRVFWREGYEQYF. The whole variable domain, remainder taken from reference TRBV5-1 and TRBJ2-7, is KAGVTQTPRYLIKTRGQQVTLSCSPISGHRSVSWYQQTPGQGLQFLFEYFSETQRNKGNFPGRFSGRQFSNSRSEMNVSTLELGDSALYLCASRVFWREGYEQYFGPGTRLTVT.

The chain links TRBV4-1 to TRBJ2-7, with D unclear. Deletions cut 3 bases from V and 7 bases from J, with 7 bases between. CDR3 length: 11 amino acids. Germline V lookup: CDR1 MGHRA, CDR2 YSYEKL. CDR3 residues: CASSQTREQYF. Here the CDR3 DNA reads TGCGCCAGCAGCCAGACCCGGGAGCAGTACTTC.

For the CDR3, the DNA is TGTGCCAGCAGCCAAAGACACAGGGGGGAACTGTTTTTT. Translated: CASSQRHRGELFF. This chain connects TRBV6-5 to TRBJ1-4; TRBD1 agrees at 8 bases. Germline lookup yields CDR1 MNHEY and CDR2 SVGAGI. The CDR3 runs 13 residues. V shed 6 bases and J 12 bases; nucleotides not matched to a gene: 9.

The chain joins TRBV21-1 to TRBJ2-3. TRBV21-1 is a listed pseudogene. This CDR3 contains 14 residues. CDR3 sequence reads: CASRHRRSTDTQYF. CDR3 nucleotide sequence: TGTGCCAGCAGACACCGCCGGAGCACAGATACGCAGTATTTT.

This clone was detected a few times. This chain's CDR3 is CASSFQGSDTEAFF. The CDR3 DNA follows: TGTGCCAGCAGCTTCCAGGGATCGGACACTGAAGCTTTCTTT. The chain links TRBV7-3 to TRBJ1-1, with D maybe TRBD1 (5 bases). The CDR3 loop spans 14 amino acids. Germline CDR1 reads SGHTA; CDR2 reads FQGTGA. The ends were cut back, 3 bases at V and 3 bases at J, with 11 bases in the middle.

V is TRBV6-1 and J is TRBJ2-4, with TRBD2 matching 11 bases. Trimming removed 8 bases from V and 3 bases from J; junction bases left unmatched: 6. This CDR3 contains 15 residues. Per the germline V gene, CDR1 is MNHNS and CDR2 is SASEGT. The CDR3 loop is CASELAGGGKNIQYF. CDR3 nucleotides: TGTGCCAGCGAATTAGCGGGAGGGGGCAAAAACATTCAGTACTTC.

This clone was seen more than once but under ten times. The chain employs TRBV19 and TRBJ1-5; a possible D gene is TRBD1 (5 bases). CDR3 length: 17 amino acids. Deletions cut 7 bases from V and 0 bases from J, with 19 bases between. The V gene's germline CDR1 is LNHDA and CDR2 SQIVND (reference sequence). This chain's CDR3 is CASIRDGETYSNQPQHF. The CDR3 DNA follows: TGTGCCAGTATCCGGGACGGTGAGACTTATAGCAATCAGCCCCAGCATTTT.

The sample holds a few counts of this clone. The rearrangement uses TRBV9 and TRBJ2-1; D unresolved. There are 15 residues in the CDR3. Germline V gene data show CDR1 as SGDLS and CDR2 as YYNGEE. Trimming stripped 4 bases from V and 2 bases from J, with 13 bases between. The CDR3 nucleotides are TGTGCCAGCAGCCCCCGAGACTCTGCCTACAATGAGCAGTTCTTC. This codes for CASSPRDSAYNEQFF.

V and J are TRBV4-1 and TRBJ2-5, with D tentatively TRBD2 (6 bases). Per the germline V gene, CDR1 is MGHRA and CDR2 is YSYEKL. Trimming removed 4 bases at V and 0 bases at J, with 9 bases between. This CDR3 has 14 residues. The CDR3 DNA follows: TGCGCCAGCAGCCCCGGGACTTACCAAGAGACCCAGTACTTC. Residues: CASSPGTYQETQYF.

This chain's CDR3 is CASSFRSSTDTQYF. The CDR3 bases are TGTGCCAGCAGTTTCCGGTCTAGCACAGATACGCAGTATTTT. The chain couples TRBV28 to TRBJ2-3; D is uncertain. CDR3 length: 14 residues. Per the germline V gene, CDR1 is MDHEN and CDR2 is SYDVKM. V was cut by 3 bases and J by 0 bases, with 7 bases left in between.

The V gene is TRBV6-5, the J gene TRBJ2-7, with TRBD2 matching over 8 bases. Germline-derived CDR1 and CDR2 are MNHEY and SVGAGI. The trim removed 2 bases at V and 2 bases at J, leaving 5 bases unmatched. CDR3 size: 15 residues. Here the CDR3 reads CASSYGAGGPYEQYF. CDR3 bases: TGTGCCAGCAGTTACGGGGCGGGAGGTCCCTACGAGCAGTACTTC.

This chain uses TRBV25-1 with TRBJ2-7, with D possibly TRBD2 on 6 matching bases. Germline loops: CDR1 MGHDK, CDR2 SYGVNS. The CDR3 length is 11 residues. The V and J ends lost 6 bases and 6 bases respectively, with 9 bases between them. The CDR3 sequence is CASRSEGEQYF. CDR3 bases: TGTGCCAGCAGGTCGGAGGGCGAGCAGTACTTC.

This clone is labeled large (0.1 to 1%). The chain links TRBV7-8 to TRBJ1-1, with D possibly being TRBD1 (6 bases). Per the germline V gene, CDR1 is SGHVS and CDR2 is FQNEAQ. V shed 6 bases and J shed 0 bases, with 14 bases lying between them. CDR3 length equals 15 residues. The CDR3 here is CASSVAGTMNTEAFF. For the CDR3, the DNA is TGTGCCAGCAGTGTGGCCGGGACAATGAACACTGAAGCTTTCTTT.

In this sample, this clone turned up once. The chain combines TRBV11-2 with TRBJ2-1; D is perhaps TRBD2 (6 bases). This CDR3 is 16 amino acids long. Trimming took 3 bases from V and 0 from J, leaving 12 bases between them. The germline CDR1 and CDR2 sequences are SGHAT and FQNNGV. CDR3 nucleotide sequence: TGTGCCAGCAGCTTCGCGGGACGGAGCTCCTACAATGAGCAGTTCTTC. Translated: CASSFAGRSSYNEQFF.

The V call is TRBV6-6, the J call TRBJ1-5; TRBD1 is a possible D gene (6 bases). The CDR3 consists of 15 residues. The germline CDR1 and CDR2 sequences are MNHNY and SVGAGI (reference sequence). V was trimmed by 7 bases and J by 4 bases, leaving 17 bases between them. As DNA, the CDR3 is TGTGCCAGCAACCAACCACAGGGAGGGAATCAGCCCCAGCATTTT. Translated, it gives CASNQPQGGNQPQHF.